Below, 6 T cell receptor beta chains from the same sample are listed, as sequenced in a study of human T cells and chemical hapten exposure. Total RNA was isolated from whole blood that had not been fractionated. TCRdb used MiXCR to reprocess the 5' RACE reads, holding one entry per CDR3 protein. The data contain 110,000 or so distinct CDR3 sequences, 19% of them seen just once; the ten biggest clones take up roughly 3.1%. All receptors derive from a human donor in good health.

The chain links TRBV28 to TRBJ2-6; no firm D call. CDR3 length equals 16 residues. Trimming removed 4 bases at V and 3 bases at J, with 13 bases between. In germline, CDR1 is MDHEN, CDR2 SYDVKM. CDR3 sequence reads: CASSYPRASGANVLTF. DNA for the CDR3: TGTGCCAGCAGTTATCCGAGAGCTAGTGGGGCCAACGTCCTGACTTTC.

Only a few counts were recorded for this clonotype. The CDR3: CASSPWRGANTEAFF. The CDR3 DNA follows: TGTGCCAGCAGTCCCTGGAGAGGGGCGAACACTGAAGCTTTCTTT. This chain uses TRBV28 with TRBJ1-1, with TRBD1 as a possible D gene (5 bases). The CDR3 is 15 amino acids. Trimming shortened V by 5 bases and J by 1 base, and 14 bases separated the two germline ends. Germline values: CDR1 MDHEN, CDR2 SYDVKM.

The V and J genes are TRBV7-6 and TRBJ2-7; D is uncertain. The germline gives CDR1 SGHVS, CDR2 FNYEAQ. V gave up 1 base and J gave up 7 bases, with 14 bases separating them. This CDR3 has 14 amino acids. Here the CDR3 DNA reads TGTGCCAGCAGCTTAGGAACGGCCTCCCTAGAGCAGTACTTC. Translation gives CASSLGTASLEQYF.

The rearrangement uses TRBV6-6 and TRBJ1-5; D remains unclear. Germline CDR1 and CDR2: MNHNY and SVGAGI (reference sequence). With 2 bases removed from V and 1 base from J, the gap between germline ends came to 6 bases. The CDR3 sequence is 14 residues long. The CDR3 coding sequence is TGTGCCAGCAGTTACGATTGGAGCAATCAGCCCCAGCATTTT. Its protein product is CASSYDWSNQPQHF.

This sequence joins TRBV29-1 and TRBJ2-3; 7 bases match TRBD2. CDR1 is SQVTM, CDR2 ANQGSEA, per germline. Unmatched junction bases numbered 6, after V lost 1 base and J lost 2 bases. The CDR3 runs 15 residues. The CDR3 is CSVEGTSAPTDTQYF. The DNA of the CDR3 is TGCAGCGTTGAAGGAACTAGCGCTCCCACAGATACGCAGTATTTT.

This clonotype was found a few times. The J gene is TRBJ1-1, the V gene TRBV6-1; D unclear. Trimming took 1 base from V and 4 from J, leaving 13 bases between them. Germline CDR1 is MNHNS and CDR2 is SASEGT. CDR3 size: 15 residues. The CDR3 DNA follows: TGTGCCAGCAGTGAAGAAAAGGGATGGGTCACTGAAGCTTTCTTT. Residues: CASSEEKGWVTEAFF.